These 32 T cell receptor delta chains originate from one sample sequenced in a study of DNA immune sequencing with unique molecular identifiers. Primers for all 8 TRDV and 4 TRDJ genes amplified genomic DNA in 32-plex. Adapter PCR followed around 3 barcoding PCR cycles that attached a 12-nucleotide UMI. TCRdb re-called the multiplex PCR reads with CATT. Here the sample spans approximately 5,000 delta-chain clones, around 13% being singletons. The sample consisted of gamma-delta T cells enriched from blood buffy coat, or unenriched PBMCs (not recorded which). These receptors all come from a human donor in good health.

In regard to this clone: This DNA translates differently at residue 18 from the TCRdb protein, which is that of a much larger clone; a read error is likely, and the protein shown is the DNA's own translation. V and J are TRDV3 and TRDJ2, with D perhaps being TRDD2 or TRDD3 (9 bases each). The CDR3 has 21 residues. CDR1 is TVYSNPD, CDR2 GDNSRS, per germline (reference sequence). The CDR3 region is CAFSLPTSLWGIPFLTALLFF. The CDR3 DNA reads TGTGCCTTTAGCCTTCCTACGTCTCTCTGGGGGATTCCTTTTTTGACAGCACTACTCTTCTTT.

As concerns this clone: The likely explanation is a read error, given a far larger clone one base away. Additional DNA sequences in this sample encode the identical CDR3. The chain recombines TRDV2 with TRDJ1, with 11 bases fitting TRDD3. The germline V gene encodes CDR1 GEAIGNYY and CDR2 EKD. The CDR3 has 17 amino acids. CDR3 DNA sequence: TGTGCCTGTGACACCGTTGGGGGATACGCTGGGACCGATAAACTCATATTT. Translating gives CACDTVGGYAGTDKLIF.

The chain combines TRDV1 with TRDJ1, with 13 nucleotides matching TRDD3. The J gene was missing in TCRdb and was found by matching the end of the DNA to germline. CDR3 size: 21 residues. Germline trimming cut 2 bases from V and 0 bases from J; bases unmatched to any gene: 15. Germline V gene sequence: CDR1 TSWWSYY, CDR2 QGS. The CDR3 coding sequence is TGTGCTCTTGGGGAAGTACCCCCACTTACTGGGGGATACGGGGACACCGATAAACTCATCTTT. It specifies CALGEVPPLTGGYGDTDKLIF.

This clone was detected many times. V is TRDV2 and J is TRDJ1; tentatively, D is TRDD3 (6 bases). V was trimmed by 0 bases and J by 3 bases, leaving 10 bases between them. Germline loops: CDR1 GEAIGNYY, CDR2 EKD. The CDR3 contains 14 residues. The DNA for the CDR3 is TGTGCCTGTGACACCGTGGGGATTTCCGATAAACTCATCTTT. It yields the protein CACDTVGISDKLIF.

In its sample, this clone ranks as medium-sized. In the same sample, other DNA sequences code for this CDR3. The V gene is TRDV3, the J gene TRDJ1; possible D gene TRDD3, 6 bases. V was trimmed by 5 bases and J by 2 bases, leaving 12 bases between them. The germline gives CDR1 TVYSNPD, CDR2 GDNSRS (reference sequence). The CDR3 has 12 residues. The DNA for the CDR3 is TGTGCCGTCGGGGGAAAGACCGATAAACTCATCTTT. Protein product: CAVGGKTDKLIF.

This clone was seen ten or more times. The protein that TCRdb holds for this DNA derives from a much larger clone and differs from the translated DNA at residue 13, which likely indicates a read error; the protein shown here is translated from the DNA. The chain is built from TRDV2 and TRDJ1; 11 nucleotides match TRDD3. The CDR3 length is 15 residues. Germline values: CDR1 GEAIGNYY, CDR2 EKD. In nucleotides, the CDR3 is TGTGCCTGTGCCCAACTGGGGGATAGGGACGATAAACCCATCTTT. The encoded protein is CACAQLGDRDDKPIF.

This clone was detected ten times or more. This likely reflects a read error, since a far larger clone is one base away. The same CDR3 arises from other DNA sequences in this sample as well. The chain is built from TRDV2 and TRDJ1; D may be TRDD3 (5 bases). CDR1 is GEAIGNYY and CDR2 is EKD in the germline V gene. With 0 bases removed from V and 1 base from J, the gap between germline ends came to 11 bases. There are 15 residues in the CDR3. Here the CDR3 reads CACDTVGGRTDKLIF. The CDR3 DNA follows: TGTGCCTGTGACACCGTAGGGGGTCGCACCGATAAACTCATCTTT.

This clone was found many times. The J gene was reported as TRDJ1; the V gene went uncalled; the table names TRDD3, a call not compared with the DNA. There are 18 residues in the CDR3. CDR3 in DNA: TGTGCTCTTGTGGGGGGGGGCCCGACTGGGGAATACACCGATAAGCTCATCTTT. Translated: CALVGGGPTGEYTDKLIF.

In regard to this clone: TCRdb attributes to this sequence the protein of a much larger clone, which differs from the DNA translation at residue 5; a read error is likely, and the protein displayed is translated from the DNA. V gene TRDV2 combines with J gene TRDJ3, with TRDD3 matching 8 bases. The CDR3 extends over 19 amino acids. V was clipped by 2 bases and J by 0 bases; unmatched bases: 8. Looked up from germline, CDR1 is GEAIGNYY and CDR2 is EKD. The CDR3 loop is CACDSPLGANSWDTRQMFF. CDR3 in DNA: TGTGCCTGTGACAGTCCACTGGGGGCAAACTCCTGGGACACCCGACAGATGTTTTTC.

There are many counts of this clone. The gene calls are TRDV1 and TRDJ3, with TRDD3 matching over 11 bases. The J gene, missing from TCRdb, was assigned here through DNA to germline matching. With 3 bases clipped from V and 0 bases from J, the junction kept 28 bases outside the gene matches. Germline CDR1 is TSWWSYY and CDR2 is QGS. The CDR3 covers 27 residues. CDR3 loop: CALGELPRTGWGIPRASNSWDTRQMFF. Here the CDR3 DNA reads TGTGCTCTTGGGGAGCTCCCCCGGACAGGCTGGGGGATACCTCGCGCCTCAAACTCCTGGGACACCCGACAGATGTTTTTC.

Concerning this clone itself: Given a much more abundant clone one base away, this may be a read error. At the DNA level, this CDR3 is encoded by other sequences in the same sample as well. The chain links TRDV2 to TRDJ1; 9 nucleotides line up with TRDD2. CDR1 GEAIGNYY and CDR2 EKD come from the germline V gene. This CDR3 spans 18 amino acids. Written as DNA, the CDR3 is TGCGCCTGTGATTTGCCTTCCTACAGGCCCGGGGGCACCGATAAACTCATCTTT. It is translated as CACDLPSYRPGGTDKLIF.

Remarks on this clone: The mismatch at residue 11 between this DNA's translation and the TCRdb protein of a much larger clone likely reflects a read error; the protein shown is translated from the DNA. V and J are TRDV2 and TRDJ1, with D possibly matching TRDD3 (6 bases). The CDR3 is 15 amino acids. Germline CDR1 and CDR2: GEAIGNYY and EKD. Written as DNA, the CDR3 is TGTGCCTGTGACACCGTAGGGGGAAACACCGAAAAACTCATCTTT. Translation gives CACDTVGGNTEKLIF.

This clone was seen only a few times. The protein TCRdb lists belongs to a much larger clone and differs from this DNA's translation at residue 16, which points to a read error; the protein shown is made from the DNA. The V and J genes are TRDV2 and TRDJ3; weak D call: TRDD3 (5 bases). CDR1 and CDR2 from the germline V gene are GEAIGNYY and EKD. The CDR3 length is 17 residues. The CDR3 here is CACDTSPPSWDTRQMIF. In DNA, the CDR3 is TGTGCCTGTGACACATCGCCCCCCTCCTGGGACACCCGACAGATGATTTTC.

Only a few counts were recorded for this clone. TCRdb's protein for this DNA is that of a much larger clone and differs from the translation at residue 14, likely a read error; the protein shown is the DNA translation. The chain joins TRDV2 to TRDJ1, with TRDD3 matching 7 bases. CDR3 length: 15 residues. The germline CDR1 and CDR2 sequences are GEAIGNYY and EKD. The CDR3 DNA reads as TGTGCCTGTGACCTACTGGGGACAGACACCGATAAACTCACCTTT. This sequence encodes CACDLLGTDTDKLTF.

This clone was found a few times. The TCRdb record carries a much larger clone's protein, which differs from this DNA's translation at residue 14; a read error is the likely cause, and the protein listed here is the DNA translation. The J gene is TRDJ2, the V gene TRDV3; either TRDD2 or TRDD3 may supply D (9 bases each). The CDR3 is 21 residues long. The germline V gene encodes CDR1 TVYSNPD and CDR2 GDNSRS (reference sequence). Deletions cut 0 bases from V and 1 base from J, with 30 bases between. The CDR3 reads CAFSLPTSLWGIPILTAQLFF. DNA for the CDR3: TGTGCCTTTAGCCTTCCTACGTCTCTCTGGGGGATTCCTATTTTGACAGCACAACTCTTCTTT.

J is TRDJ1 and V is TRDV1, with 12 bases fitting TRDD3. Losses at the gene ends were 6 bases for V and 7 bases for J; bases not matched to a gene: 15. This CDR3 has 17 amino acids. Looked up from germline, CDR1 is TSWWSYY and CDR2 is QGS. The DNA for the CDR3 is TGTGCTCTTGGCCGGTCCTCCACTGGGGGATACTCGGGTAAACTCATCTTT. It yields the protein CALGRSSTGGYSGKLIF.

The chain couples TRDV1 to TRDJ1; possible D gene TRDD2, 5 bases. V gave up 4 bases and J gave up 0 bases, with 30 bases separating them. Germline lookup yields CDR1 TSWWSYY and CDR2 QGS. The CDR3 length is 21 residues. Written as DNA, the CDR3 is TGTGCTCTTGGGGCTTTCCACTTCCGAGATAGGTACTTCGAGTACACCGATAAACTCATCTTT. It specifies CALGAFHFRDRYFEYTDKLIF.

This clone came up many times. This likely stems from a read error, as it lies one base from a far larger clone. The same CDR3 can be traced to other DNA sequences in this sample. The CDR3 DNA is TGTGCCTGTGCTCAACTGGGGGATAGGGACGATAAACTCATCTTT. Encoded protein: CACAQLGDRDDKLIF. The V and J genes are TRDV2 and TRDJ1, with TRDD3 matching over 11 bases. The CDR3 has 15 amino acids. The J segment lost 4 bases and the V segment lost 5 bases, leaving 8 bases of the junction unmatched. Looked up from germline, CDR1 is GEAIGNYY and CDR2 is EKD.

In regard to this clone: Given a far larger clone just one base away, this is likely a sequencing read error. Other DNA sequences in this sample translate to the same CDR3. The rearrangement uses TRDV2 and TRDJ1; 7 bases match TRDD3. This CDR3 is built from 20 residues. The trim removed 0 bases at V and 0 bases at J, leaving 18 bases unmatched. Germline V gene data show CDR1 as GEAIGNYY and CDR2 as EKD. CDR3 sequence: CACDTLRVSGGHEYTDKLIF. The CDR3 bases are TGTGCCTGTGACACCCTGAGGGTTTCTGGGGGGCACGAGTACACCGATAAACTCATCTTT.

This CDR3 reads CAATAAVLGDQYTDKLIF. The CDR3 bases are TGTGCAGCAACGGCGGCGGTACTGGGGGACCAGTACACCGATAAACTCATCTTT. This chain links TRAV29/DV5 with TRDJ1; 9 nucleotides match TRDD3. TCRdb records no J gene; here it was assigned by comparing the DNA to germline. The ends lost 3 bases at V and 0 bases at J; junction bases unmatched: 15. CDR1 NSMFDY and CDR2 ISSIKDK come from the germline V gene. There are 18 residues in the CDR3.

This clone was counted between two and nine times. A far more abundant clone sits one base away, making this likely a read error. The same CDR3 also results from other DNA sequences found in this sample. The V call is TRDV2, the J call TRDJ1, with TRDD3 identical over 8 bases. Germline CDR1 and CDR2: GEAIGNYY and EKD. The length of the CDR3 is 17 residues. CDR3 nucleotide sequence: TGTGCCTGTGACTCGCTGGGGGAAGGGACGTACACCGATAAACTCATTTTT. This sequence encodes CACDSLGEGTYTDKLIF.

This clone was picked up a small number of times. The chain links TRDV2 to TRDJ1, with 12 bases identical to TRDD3. This CDR3 contains 19 residues. Trimming took 2 bases from V and 6 from J; bases not matched to a gene: 18. Germline V gene lookup returns CDR1 GEAIGNYY and CDR2 EKD. CDR3 in DNA: TGTGCCTGTGACAAATCAATACTGGGGGATACTGACCCCGGGAATAAACTCATCTTT. It encodes CACDKSILGDTDPGNKLIF.

This clone has just a few counts. The protein that TCRdb holds for this DNA derives from a much larger clone and differs from the translated DNA at residue 9, which likely indicates a read error; the protein shown here is translated from the DNA. The genes are TRDV2 and TRDJ1; a possible D gene is TRDD3 (6 bases). CDR1 GEAIGNYY and CDR2 EKD come from the germline V gene. Between the trimmed V and J ends, which lost 0 bases and 0 bases, there was a span of 22 bases. CDR3 size: 19 residues. CDR3 residues: CACDTLSLPGEEYTDKLIF. For the CDR3, the DNA is TGTGCCTGTGACACCTTGTCTTTACCGGGGGAAGAGTACACCGATAAACTCATCTTT.

Remarks on this clone: It is likely a read error: a sequence one base away is far more abundant. Different DNA sequences within this sample yield the same CDR3. V usage is TRDV2 and J usage is TRDJ1; 13 positions match TRDD3. V shed 0 bases, J shed 0 bases, and the junction held 12 bases outside the gene matches. This CDR3 has 20 amino acids. The germline gives CDR1 GEAIGNYY, CDR2 EKD. The CDR3 bases are TGTGCCTGTGACACCGTTGCTACTGGGGGATACGGAGGGTACACCGATAAACTCATCTTT. It specifies CACDTVATGGYGGYTDKLIF.

This clone was detected only a few times. This likely traces to a read error, being one base from a far larger clone. The sample contains more than one DNA sequence encoding this CDR3. The chain couples TRDV2 to TRDJ1; 7 bases fit TRDD3. The germline gives CDR1 GEAIGNYY, CDR2 EKD. CDR3 size: 14 residues. The DNA for the CDR3 is TGTGCCTGTGACAAAGTGGGGGACACCGATAAACTCATTTTT. Translating gives CACDKVGDTDKLIF.

This clone has just a few counts. This likely stems from a read error, as it lies one base from a far larger clone. This sample also contains other DNA sequences that code for the same CDR3. The gene calls are TRDV2 and TRDJ3, with a possible D match to TRDD3 (5 bases). The CDR3 covers 19 residues. The germline V gene has CDR1 GEAIGNYY and CDR2 EKD. Trimming cost V 1 base and J 0 bases, with 15 bases left between them. CDR3 sequence reads: CACDTGGLRSSWDTRQMFF. As DNA, the CDR3 is TGTGCCTGTGACACAGGGGGGCTACGGAGCTCCTGGGACACCCGACAGATGTTTTTC.

The sample holds a few counts of this clone. The protein in TCRdb stems from a much larger clone and differs at residue 11 from this DNA's translation, likely a read error; here the protein is translated from the DNA. V and J are TRDV2 and TRDJ1; 7 bases map to TRDD3. Per germline, CDR1 GEAIGNYY and CDR2 EKD. The length of the CDR3 is 15 residues. The CDR3 region has the DNA TGTGCCTGTGACCTACTGGGGACAGACACCGTTAAACTCATCTTT. Protein product: CACDLLGTDTVKLIF.

The V and J genes are TRDV1 and TRDJ1, with D perhaps TRDD3 (6 bases). As TCRdb names no J gene, one was assigned here on the basis of a DNA match to germline. The germline V gene encodes CDR1 TSWWSYY and CDR2 QGS. The CDR3 extends over 19 amino acids. V lost 4 bases and J 1 base, leaving 25 bases between the germline ends. The CDR3: CALGARTRTGRCLTDKLIF. CDR3 coding DNA: TGTGCTCTTGGGGCGCGGACGAGGACTGGGCGCTGCCTCACCGATAAACTCATCTTT.

The chain recombines TRDV2 with TRDJ1; 12 positions match TRDD3. This CDR3 has 17 amino acids. The V and J ends lost 2 bases and 1 base, in that order; junction bases with no gene match: 7. Per the germline V gene, CDR1 is GEAIGNYY and CDR2 is EKD. The CDR3 loop is CACDSVLGDTTTDKLIF. Here the CDR3 DNA reads TGTGCCTGTGACAGTGTACTGGGGGATACTACCACCGATAAACTCATCTTT.

Details on this clone: TCRdb's listed protein matches a much larger clone and diverges from this DNA's translation at residue 10, likely through a read error; the protein shown comes from the DNA. The V gene is TRAV38-2/DV8, the J gene TRDJ1; D is perhaps TRDD3 (6 bases). This CDR3 contains 19 residues. Germline V gives CDR1 TSESDYY, CDR2 QEAYKQQN. Trimming stripped 3 bases from V and 0 bases from J, with 24 bases between. The CDR3 sequence: CAYRNPYYWEKTYTDKLIF. CDR3 nucleotides: TGTGCTTATAGGAACCCCTACTACTGGGAGAAAACCTACACCGATAAACTCATCTTT.

This clone qualifies as medium-sized. The chain uses TRDV3 and TRDJ1; 8 nucleotides line up with TRDD3. Germline CDR1 TVYSNPD, CDR2 GDNSRS (reference sequence). J was trimmed by 6 bases and V by 4 bases; bases with no gene match: 19. This CDR3 is 16 amino acids long. The CDR3, as DNA: TGTGCCTCCCGAACCGGAGCTTACTGGGGGTCCCATAAACTCATCTTT. Protein: CASRTGAYWGSHKLIF.

This clone was found a few times. TCRdb pairs this DNA with a much larger clone's protein that differs at residue 5, likely a read error; the protein shown was translated from the DNA. The V and J genes are TRDV2 and TRDJ1; 8 nucleotides line up with TRDD3. Germline CDR1 reads GEAIGNYY; CDR2 reads EKD. The CDR3 covers 20 residues. The V segment lost 2 bases and the J segment 0 bases; nucleotides outside the gene matches: 19. The CDR3 DNA is TGTGCCTGTGACATCCTGAGGGTTTCTGGGGGACACGAGTACACCGATAAACTCATCTTT. Encoded protein: CACDILRVSGGHEYTDKLIF.